This paragraph covers one T cell receptor beta chain sequence. As yet, its antigen is unknown. The source of the sample is a study of cytomegalovirus exposure and HLA in healthy donors. The PCR made use of 60 Vbeta and 13 Jbeta primers. Sequenced by immunoSEQ multiplex PCR; TCRdb stores in-frame clones only, minus some. Counted here are about 90,000 clones, about 66% occurring once; the ten biggest clones make up about 22%. General study results and limits: Common viral pathogens were later found to be apparently linked to several of the most significant clusters.

The sequence was collected from a woman aged 50 to 60 in good health and CMV-seropositive. The sequenced sample was PBMCs.

CDR3 region: CASKLAGSTDTQYF. CDR3 nucleotide sequence: TGTGCCAGCAAACTAGCGGGGTCCACAGATACGCAGTATTTT. J is TRBJ2-3 and V is TRBV2, with TRBD2 matching 10 bases. From germline, CDR1 is SNHLY and CDR2 FYNNEI. V lost 7 bases and J lost 2; bases outside the gene matches: 3. CDR3 size: 14 residues.